Sequencing of this T cell receptor (beta chain) was carried out in a study of beta chain features in type 1 diabetes (dated by TCRdb to between 2017 and 2018). Concerning the study at large: Mean age, gender distribution, total cell number and subset yield were not different between patients and healthy donors. Across all samples, fewer than 110,000,000 sorted cells were examined, and cell number per subset correlated strongly with RNA yield. In the study, recently diagnosed type 1 diabetes patients and matched healthy donors were compared on the TCRB repertoires of their sorted circulating CD4+ T cell subsets. Regulatory and stem cell-like memory subsets were isolated from only 8 patients and roughly eight healthy donors, whereas naive and central memory subsets came from all 30 or so donors.

Study-level results and caveats: Because the HLA sub-analyses included only small numbers of individuals, any influence of HLA type on TCRB rearrangement was left unresolved. Because cDNA rather than genomic DNA was sequenced, highly expressing activated cells could have been over-represented, although no difference in activation and CD3 levels was found between groups. Naive, central memory and regulatory TCRB repertoires appeared to be more alike among patients than among healthy donors. Shorter templates might be favored by PCR, yet because patient and control samples were amplified and corrected together, any such skew would affect both groups equally. In all four CD4+ subsets, TCRB CDR3 length was moderately but significantly shorter in type 1 diabetes patients. Fewer insertions and more nucleotide deletions at VDJ recombination sites were observed in patients with type 1 diabetes, implying thymic rearrangement abnormalities.

Each donor gave one peripheral blood draw, roughly 120 mL on average, collected into heparinised tubes. Naive, central memory, regulatory and stem cell-like memory CD4+ T cells were sorted on a BD FACSAria II using a panel including CD45RO, CCR7, CD25, CD127, CD95 and CD27. Purity was above 98% for every sorted population. Right away, PBMCs were isolated by Lymphoprep density gradient centrifugation and were stained directly, with no culture step. So that batch effects would be minimized, each experiment stained and sorted samples in pairs, pairing one healthy donor with one patient. The High Capacity cDNA Reverse Transcription Kit was used to reverse transcribe all of the isolated RNA, meaning that expressed TCRB transcripts were what got sequenced. Deep immunoSEQ sequencing was applied to naive, central memory and regulatory T cell samples, giving an average of around 3.4 million total reads per sample. Sorted cells were lysed in RLT buffer and RNA was extracted with DNase-treated RNeasy Micro or Mini kits, depending on cell number. Each cell subset was processed on its own to prevent cross-contamination, while patient and healthy donor samples were processed together. The immunoSEQ multiplex PCR was used to amplify TCRB sequences from cDNA, generating 87-bp fragments that spanned the CDR3 region. Amplicons were sequenced on the Illumina HiSeq platform. From the authors' description of their analysis: PCR bias was computationally corrected using synthetic template baselines, reads within Hamming distance 2 were collapsed, and singletons that could not be merged were discarded. Reads were aligned against IMGT so that V, D and J genes, CDR3 length and insertions or deletions at six rearrangement sites could be assigned. Within each subset, clonotype counts were normalized to sorted cell number, after which true diversity and Gini coefficients were computed with the tcR R package. The overlap coefficient, calculated on TCRB nucleotide sequences, was used to quantify repertoire sharing. TCRdb took over this immuneACCESS table, retaining in-frame rearrangements with V and J assigned. Such tables are incomplete; in checked studies, under half of the missing clones stem from an unresolved V gene, and the remainder is unexplained. V, J and clone size derive from that table, while D and trimming were established from the DNA sequence. Present in this sample are 300,000 or so clones, 9.3% of which were seen just once. The ten largest clonotypes hold around 1% of the sample.

Based on the germline V gene (reference sequence), the CDR1 and CDR2 sequences are MNHEY and SMNVEV. The CDR3 starts with the cysteine, ends with the phenylalanine, and has 15 residues. Only CDR3 DNA is held: 45 bases, read in frame from base 1. Trimming at the junction amounts to 3 bases on V and 6 bases on J, and the germline ends lie 16 bases apart. As for this clone: What antigen it recognizes has not been identified. Per-base quality was not reported, and no clone a single base away is much larger than it.

The chain was built from TRBV27 and TRBJ2-3; the D gene is perhaps TRBD2, on 5 matching bases. The clonotype originates from a young man with type 1 diabetes. The source material was central memory CD4+ T cells from blood. CDR3 region: CASSLAPIGVDTQYF. In nucleotides, the sequence is TGTGCCAGCAGTTTGGCGCCTATCGGGGTGGATACGCAGTATTTT.